What follows are 11 T cell receptor beta chains derived from one specimen sequenced in a study of blood T cell repertoires in COVID-19. Sequencing was performed with immunoSEQ multiplex PCR; in TCRdb, only in-frame clones are kept and a portion is missing. The repertoire holds 35,000 to 50,000 clones, with roughly 80% as singletons. What was sequenced was peripheral blood. The origin of the receptors is a man in his sixties in a cohort sampled during active COVID-19.

The genes are TRBV5-1 and TRBJ2-5; TRBD1 is a possible D gene (7 bases). Germline CDR1 SGHRS, CDR2 YFSETQ. This CDR3 is built from 14 residues. Trimming left V 7 bases short and J 6 bases short, with 19 bases between. Written as DNA, the CDR3 is TGCGCCAGCGCTGCCCCAGGGGGGAGACAGACCCAGTACTTC. It yields the protein CASAAPGGRQTQYF.

V usage is TRBV12-3 or TRBV12-4 and J usage is TRBJ2-1, with no clear D. CDR3 length: 12 residues. The V and J ends lost 1 base and 6 bases respectively, with 4 bases between them. The CDR3 region is CASSLVSNEQFF. The CDR3 DNA reads as TGTGCCAGCAGTTTAGTCAGCAATGAGCAGTTCTTC.

The chain links TRBV7-2 to TRBJ1-3, with 7 bases lining up with TRBD1. V was clipped by 5 bases and J by 2 bases; unmatched bases: 3. This CDR3 comprises 14 residues. Germline assignment: CDR1 SGHTA and CDR2 FQGNSA. CDR3 residues: CASSLQGTGNTIYF. DNA for the CDR3: TGTGCCAGCAGCCTACAGGGGACTGGAAACACCATATATTTT.

V gene TRBV30 combines with J gene TRBJ2-6; weak D call: TRBD1 (5 bases). This CDR3 spans 16 amino acids. Between the trimmed V and J ends, which lost 2 bases and 3 bases, there was a span of 14 bases. Germline values: CDR1 GTSNPN, CDR2 SVGIG (reference sequence). CDR3 nucleotide sequence: TGTGCCTGGAGTCAGGGTTCCGCTCTTGGGGCCAACGTCCTGACTTTC. Its translation: CAWSQGSALGANVLTF.

The chain links TRBV3-1 (or the pseudogene TRBV3-2) to TRBJ2-2; 8 positions match TRBD1. The CDR3 is made up of 21 amino acids. V shed 1 base and J 4 bases; nucleotides not matched to a gene: 20. The germline CDR1 and CDR2 sequences are LGHDT and YNNKEL (reference sequence). CDR3 sequence (DNA): TGTGCCAGCAGCCAAGGTGTATCGGCAGGGGGCTGGACAAGGGGCACCGGGGAGCTGTTTTTT. This encodes CASSQGVSAGGWTRGTGELFF.

This clone qualifies as medium-sized. The chain carries TRBV30 and TRBJ1-6; possibly TRBD1 for D (5 bases). CDR1 is GTSNPN and CDR2 is SVGIG in the germline V gene (reference sequence). V gave up 5 bases and J gave up 6 bases, with 11 bases separating them. The CDR3 loop spans 13 amino acids. Written as DNA, the CDR3 is TGTGCCTGGGGGGACGGACTTAATTCACCCCTCCACTTT. Protein: CAWGDGLNSPLHF.

This clone was observed a few times. This chain links TRBV27 with TRBJ2-7, with D possibly TRBD1 on 5 matching bases. This CDR3 is built from 16 residues. V lost 6 bases and J 3 bases, leaving 21 bases between the germline ends. Germline V gives CDR1 MNHEY, CDR2 SMNVEV (reference sequence). CDR3 in DNA: TGTGCCAGCAGCCGAGAAGGGTACCCCAGGGTCTACGAGCAGTACTTC. Amino acids: CASSREGYPRVYEQYF.

V and J are TRBV30 and TRBJ2-1; 7 bases fit TRBD2. Germline CDR1 is GTSNPN and CDR2 is SVGIG (reference sequence). CDR3 length equals 14 residues. J was trimmed by 8 bases and V by 0 bases; bases with no gene match: 7. CDR3 in amino acids: CAWSVMGGPYEQFF. The CDR3 DNA reads as TGTGCCTGGAGTGTAATGGGAGGGCCGTATGAGCAGTTCTTC.

This chain links TRBV24-1 with TRBJ2-1; TRBD2 matches 9 bases. CDR3 length equals 15 residues. Germline V gene data show CDR1 as KGHDR and CDR2 as SFDVKD. The V and J ends lost 7 bases and 3 bases, in that order; junction bases with no gene match: 6. The CDR3 loop reads CATSGREGSYNEQFF. In DNA form, the CDR3 reads TGTGCCACCAGCGGGCGGGAGGGGAGCTACAATGAGCAGTTCTTC.

The rearrangement links TRBV5-1 to TRBJ2-5, with D uncertain. CDR1 SGHRS and CDR2 YFSETQ come from the germline V gene. V dropped 5 bases and J dropped 5 bases, with 10 bases sitting between them. The CDR3 is 12 amino acids. The CDR3 DNA reads TGCGCCAGCAGAGCGAGAGAGGAGACCCAGTACTTC. This codes for CASRAREETQYF.

V usage is TRBV5-1 and J usage is TRBJ2-7; tentatively, D is TRBD2 (6 bases). The V gene's germline CDR1 is SGHRS and CDR2 YFSETQ. V lost 3 bases and J lost 4, with 11 bases in between. CDR3 length: 13 amino acids. CDR3 sequence reads: CASSSSAGYEQYF. The DNA for the CDR3 is TGCGCCAGCAGCTCATCCGCGGGGTACGAGCAGTACTTC.